This T cell receptor (beta chain) is from a study of cytomegalovirus exposure and HLA in healthy donors. Study conclusions and caveats: In a later analysis, at a false discovery rate of 0.05, some 17,000 TCR beta sequences were associated with HLA alleles. A later analysis found most CMV-associated TCR beta chains apparently HLA-restricted.

This clone was seen a handful of times. Its antigen is unidentified. Both 60 Vbeta primers and 13 Jbeta primers went into the PCR. Clones were sequenced by immunoSEQ multiplex PCR, and TCRdb holds only the in-frame ones, with some missing. Among 100,000 or so clones listed, about three quarters were seen once. Trimming left V 7 bases short and J 6 bases short, with 19 bases between. CDR1 and CDR2 (germline): MNHEY, SMNVEV (reference sequence). The CDR3 has 15 residues. This chain connects TRBV27 to TRBJ1-5; D unresolved. This receptor was taken from a female donor in good health and CMV-seronegative. The source material was PBMCs. The CDR3 spells CASNPAGRWVQPQHF. Written as DNA, the CDR3 is TGTGCCAGCAACCCCGCGGGGAGGTGGGTTCAGCCCCAGCATTTT.